The 12 T cell receptor beta chains presented below share a single source sample, sequenced in a study of T cells in Graves' hyperthyroidism and ophthalmopathy. Template material for amplifying TCR beta CDR3 regions consisted of RNA transcripts. RT-PCR in the first round (using the HTBI primer set) targeted the TCR CDR3. MiXCR, run by TCRdb on the multiplex PCR reads, gives a single entry per CDR3 protein. This sample yields some 300,000 distinct CDR3 sequences, of which roughly 19% are seen a single time; under 45% belongs to the top ten. Sequenced material: blood. The receptors stem from a man between 50 and 59 years old with Graves' ophthalmopathy.

The table lists this clonotype with a few counts. V is TRBV30 and J is TRBJ1-5; 9 nucleotides agree with TRBD1. V was clipped by 0 bases and J by 7 bases; unmatched bases: 22. There are 20 residues in the CDR3. Germline values: CDR1 GTSNPN, CDR2 SVGIG (reference sequence). In DNA, the CDR3 is TGTGCCTGGAGTGTACGTCCGCGGGACAGGGAATCAGGTATGGCGCAGCCCCAGCATTTT. This sequence encodes CAWSVRPRDRESGMAQPQHF.

Ten or more counts support this clonotype. The chain is built from TRBV6-2 or TRBV6-3 and TRBJ2-7; 14 nucleotides agree with TRBD2. With V trimmed by 2 bases and J by 5 bases, 2 bases remained unmatched. The germline CDR1 and CDR2 sequences are MNHEY and SVGEGT. The CDR3 is made up of 15 amino acids. CDR3 sequence (DNA): TGTGCCAGCAGTTACGGGACTAGCGGGAGCGACGAGCAGTACTTC. This gives the protein CASSYGTSGSDEQYF.

Ten or more counts support this clonotype. The V gene is TRBV10-1, the J gene TRBJ2-7, with 10 bases aligning to TRBD2. CDR3 length equals 15 residues. Germline CDR1 and CDR2: WNHNN and SYGVQD (reference sequence). The trim removed 0 bases at V and 3 bases at J, leaving 2 bases unmatched. CDR3 sequence reads: CASSESASGSYEQYF. The CDR3 DNA follows: TGCGCCAGCAGTGAGTCCGCTAGCGGGAGCTACGAGCAGTACTTC.

The V call is TRBV27, the J call TRBJ2-2, with D hard to call. V gave up 5 bases and J gave up 7 bases, with 11 bases separating them. The CDR3 has 13 residues. Germline loops: CDR1 MNHEY, CDR2 SMNVEV (reference sequence). The CDR3 DNA reads as TGTGCCAGCAGTCCCCTCCTGGGCGGGGAGCTGTTTTTT. Protein: CASSPLLGGELFF.

This clonotype was detected only a few times. The V gene is TRBV9, the J gene TRBJ2-7, with 8 bases that match TRBD1. Germline loops: CDR1 SGDLS, CDR2 YYNGEE. The CDR3 sequence is 13 residues long. V lost 2 bases, J lost 5 bases, and 3 bases stayed unmatched. The CDR3 nucleotides read TGTGCCAGCAGCGTGACAGGGGCGGACGAGCAGTACTTC. As protein: CASSVTGADEQYF.

The sample holds many counts of this clonotype. The rearrangement joins TRBV12-3 or TRBV12-4 to TRBJ1-5, with a weak D call TRBD1 (5 bases). With 5 bases removed from V and 2 bases from J, the gap between germline ends came to 10 bases. This CDR3 comprises 14 residues. CDR3 in DNA: TGTGCCAGCAGTCTTGGAGGGGGCAATCAGCCCCAGCATTTT. As protein: CASSLGGGNQPQHF.

For this clonotype: No conserved phenylalanine or tryptophan is present at the end of the CDR3, so a read error is the likely explanation. The V and J genes are TRBV6-1 and TRBJ2-5; D perhaps matches TRBD2 (5 bases). From germline, CDR1 is MNHNS and CDR2 SASEGT. CDR3 length: 14 residues. V was cut by 1 base and J by 3 bases, with 9 bases left in between. Written as DNA, the CDR3 is TGTGCCAGCAGTGAAGTATCGGGAAAAGAGACCCAGTACTCC. It codes for CASSEVSGKETQYS.

V gene TRBV5-1 combines with J gene TRBJ2-7, with D possibly matching TRBD1 (6 bases). The V and J ends lost 4 bases and 6 bases respectively, with 17 bases between them. There are 14 residues in the CDR3. Germline CDR1 reads SGHRS; CDR2 reads YFSETQ. CDR3 in amino acids: CASSVSGQLIEQYF. The CDR3 bases are TGCGCCAGCAGCGTGTCCGGACAGTTGATCGAGCAGTACTTC.

In its sample, this clonotype was seen a few times. V gene TRBV28 combines with J gene TRBJ2-5; possibly TRBD2 for D (6 bases). CDR3 length: 15 residues. CDR1 MDHEN and CDR2 SYDVKM come from the germline V gene. Trimming took off 6 bases at V and 5 bases at J, with 19 bases between the two ends. CDR3 nucleotide sequence: TGTGCCAGCAGCCTCCCGGAGGGGAAGGGGGAGACCCAGTACTTC. Its protein is CASSLPEGKGETQYF.

J is TRBJ2-1 and V is TRBV5-4, with 12 bases matching TRBD2. V shed 4 bases and J 6 bases; nucleotides not matched to a gene: 8. There are 16 residues in the CDR3. Germline loops: CDR1 SGHNT, CDR2 YYREEE (reference sequence). Written as DNA, the CDR3 is TGTGCCAGCAGCGTGCTAGCGGGAGGGGTGCGCAATGAGCAGTTCTTC. Amino acids: CASSVLAGGVRNEQFF. Full variable domain (remainder filled in from reference TRBV5-4 and TRBJ2-1): ETGVTQSPTHLIKTRGQQVTLRCSSQSGHNTVSWYQQALGQGPQFIFQYYREEENGRGNFPPRFSGLQFPNYSSELNVNALELDDSALYLCASSVLAGGVRNEQFFGPGTRLTVL.

The chain uses TRBV20-1 and TRBJ2-5; 13 bases fit TRBD2. The CDR3 length is 16 residues. V lost 0 bases and J lost 6; bases outside the gene matches: 7. Germline assignment: CDR1 DFQATT and CDR2 SNEGSKA (reference sequence). CDR3 DNA: TGCAGTGCTAGAGATAGGACTAGCGGGAGTATAAAGACCCAGTACTTC. Translated: CSARDRTSGSIKTQYF.

A few counts support this clonotype. The chain joins TRBV6-5 to TRBJ2-3; D is unresolved. Looked up from germline, CDR1 is MNHEY and CDR2 is SVGAGI. V dropped 0 bases and J dropped 2 bases, with 27 bases sitting between them. This CDR3 comprises 21 residues. The CDR3 protein is CASSYSKGFRQSRTFTDTQYF. In nucleotides, the CDR3 is TGTGCCAGCAGTTACTCGAAGGGCTTCCGCCAATCGAGGACGTTCACAGATACGCAGTATTTT.